The clone carrying this T cell receptor beta chain has only a few counts. Its cognate antigen is unknown. Library preparation for TCR beta used quantitative 5'-RACE with molecular barcodes. Each CDR3 protein gets one entry after TCRdb re-called the 5' RACE reads with MiXCR. The table includes a few hundred thousand distinct CDR3 sequences, roughly a quarter detected once. This sample stems from a study of CD8 T cells in ankylosing spondylitis. Study outcomes and limitations: Seemingly characteristic of ankylosing spondylitis blood was a TCR beta motif consisting of roughly 8 highly homologous variants. Significantly higher representation of disease-linked clones was reported for matched ankylosing spondylitis synovial fluid.

The CDR3 consists of 13 residues. Looked up from germline, CDR1 is SGHTA and CDR2 is FQGNSA. Trimming removed 0 bases from V and 3 bases from J, with 6 bases in between. Sequenced input: blood, either unsorted or a sorted T cell fraction (not recorded which). This TCR derives from a male donor with ankylosing spondylitis or in good health (not recorded which). The gene calls are TRBV7-2 and TRBJ2-7, with D unclear. CDR3 coding DNA: TGTGCCAGCAGCTTAGCGGCGAACTACGAGCAGTACTTC. This codes for CASSLAANYEQYF.